This record covers a single TCR beta chain. Seattle patients were enrolled while actively infected and followed longitudinally. The entry originates in a study of blood T cell repertoires in COVID-19. For the study at large: Material from acute and convalescent COVID-19 was sourced from the United States, Italy and Spain.

TCRdb keeps only in-frame clones here, not all; method: immunoSEQ multiplex PCR. The sample consists of fewer than 650,000 clones, around nine tenths of them appearing once. This receptor was taken from a woman in her 50s with COVID-19, enrolled during active disease. The sequenced sample consisted of peripheral blood.

CDR3 in amino acids: CASGLGQGSKNIQYF. Here the CDR3 DNA reads TGTGCTAGTGGTTTGGGACAGGGATCCAAAAACATTCAGTACTTC. This chain connects TRBV12-5 to TRBJ2-4; 7 bases map to TRBD1. CDR1 is LGHNT, CDR2 FRNRAP, per germline. Trimming removed 1 base from V and 2 bases from J; junction bases left unmatched: 2. This CDR3 is built from 15 residues.